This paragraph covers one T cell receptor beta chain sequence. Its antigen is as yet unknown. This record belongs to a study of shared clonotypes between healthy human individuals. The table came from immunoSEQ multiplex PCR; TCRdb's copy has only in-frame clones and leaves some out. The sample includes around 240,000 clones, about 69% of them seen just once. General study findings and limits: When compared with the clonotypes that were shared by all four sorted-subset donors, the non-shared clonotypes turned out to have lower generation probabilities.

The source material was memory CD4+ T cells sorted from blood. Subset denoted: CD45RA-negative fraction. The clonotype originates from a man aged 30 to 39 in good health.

The CDR3 is CASSTVGGYTF. DNA for the CDR3: TGTGCCAGCAGTACAGTGGGCGGCTACACCTTC. V and J are TRBV6-5 and TRBJ1-2; D not resolved. The CDR3 consists of 11 residues. V lost 5 bases and J lost 8, with 9 bases in between. The germline V gene has CDR1 MNHEY and CDR2 SVGAGI.